This TCR beta chain is from a study of T cell repertoires in cytomegalovirus infection. Points from the study as a whole: Totalled public TCR beta family frequency picked out people who carried CMV plus the relevant HLA. HLA-C-restricted TCR beta clonotypes specific for CMV led the ex vivo response.

In TCRdb, the reads were re-called with MiXCR into one record per CDR3 protein. In the table there are 100,000 or so distinct CDR3 sequences, 29% of which are singletons. With respect to this clonotype: The antigen remains undetermined.

Germline V gives CDR1 MGHDK, CDR2 SYGVNS. The junction had 15 bases not matched to a gene; V was cut back by 6 bases and J by 6 bases. The length of the CDR3 is 17 residues. The V gene is TRBV25-1, the J gene TRBJ2-2; TRBD1 agrees at 8 bases. The specimen comprised CD8+ T cells from cultured PBMCs, sampled from culture after CMV antigen stimulation. This sequence was found in a human donor in good health (CMV status not recorded). Some clones in this sample may be carry-over from other donors' samples. The CDR3 here is CASRLGQGSSGAGELFF. The CDR3 coding sequence is TGTGCCAGCAGGCTAGGACAGGGAAGTAGTGGTGCCGGGGAGCTGTTTTTT.